This T cell receptor beta chain was observed in a study of blood T cell repertoires in COVID-19. Across the whole study: COVID-19 samples, acute and convalescent, were from the United States, Italy and Spain.

As processed by the authors: It was from reference gene primer amplification that nucleated cell counts were estimated. The repertoire was sequenced with immunoSEQ multiplex PCR; TCRdb's copy has only in-frame clones and lacks some. V, J and clone size are taken as reported in that table, and D and trimming were inferred from the DNA itself. This sample yields approximately 76,000 clones, of which approximately 85% are seen a single time; roughly 40% belongs to the top ten. The sequence derives from a woman over 75 with active or convalescent COVID-19. Sequenced input: peripheral blood.

CDR3 bases: TGTGCCAGCAGTTACCCTCCGGACTATGGCTACACCTTC. Protein sequence: CASSYPPDYGYTF. The gene calls are TRBV6-2 or TRBV6-3 and TRBJ1-2; no clear D. V was shortened by 2 bases and J by 3 bases, with 7 bases between the two germline ends. CDR3 length equals 13 residues. Germline V gene data show CDR1 as MNHEY and CDR2 as SVGEGT.